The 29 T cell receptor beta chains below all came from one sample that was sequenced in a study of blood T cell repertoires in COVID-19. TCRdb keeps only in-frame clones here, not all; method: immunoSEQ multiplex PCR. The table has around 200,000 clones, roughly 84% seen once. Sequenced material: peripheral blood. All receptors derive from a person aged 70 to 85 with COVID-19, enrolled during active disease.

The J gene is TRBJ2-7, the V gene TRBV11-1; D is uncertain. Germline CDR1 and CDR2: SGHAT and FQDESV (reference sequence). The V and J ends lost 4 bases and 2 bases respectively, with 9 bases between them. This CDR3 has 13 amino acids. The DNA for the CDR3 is TGTGCCAGCAGCTCCATGAGAACCTACGAGCAGTACTTC. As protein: CASSSMRTYEQYF.

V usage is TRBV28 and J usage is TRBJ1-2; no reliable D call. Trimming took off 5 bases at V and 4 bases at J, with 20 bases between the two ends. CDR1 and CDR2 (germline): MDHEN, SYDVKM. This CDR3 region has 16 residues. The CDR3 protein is CASSHELDIAFYGYTF. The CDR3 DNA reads TGTGCCAGCAGTCACGAGCTAGATATTGCGTTCTATGGCTACACCTTC.

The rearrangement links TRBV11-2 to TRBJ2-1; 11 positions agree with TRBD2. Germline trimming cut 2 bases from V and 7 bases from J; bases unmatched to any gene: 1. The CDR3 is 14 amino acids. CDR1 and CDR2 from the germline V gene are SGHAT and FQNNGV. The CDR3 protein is CASSLIAGGNEQFF. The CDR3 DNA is TGTGCCAGCAGCTTAATAGCGGGAGGGAATGAGCAGTTCTTC.

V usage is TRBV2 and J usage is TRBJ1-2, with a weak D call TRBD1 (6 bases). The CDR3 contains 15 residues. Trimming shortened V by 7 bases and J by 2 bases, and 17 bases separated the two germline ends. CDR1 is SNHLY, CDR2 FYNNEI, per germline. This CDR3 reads CASTPPTGANYGYTF. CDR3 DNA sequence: TGTGCCAGCACCCCTCCGACAGGTGCGAACTATGGCTACACCTTC.

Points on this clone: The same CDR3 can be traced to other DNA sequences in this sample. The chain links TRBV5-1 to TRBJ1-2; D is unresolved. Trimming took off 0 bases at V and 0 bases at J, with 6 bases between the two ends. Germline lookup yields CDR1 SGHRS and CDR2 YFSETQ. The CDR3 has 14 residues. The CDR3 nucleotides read TGCGCCAGCAGCTTGGACCGAGCTAACTATGGCTACACCTTC. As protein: CASSLDRANYGYTF.

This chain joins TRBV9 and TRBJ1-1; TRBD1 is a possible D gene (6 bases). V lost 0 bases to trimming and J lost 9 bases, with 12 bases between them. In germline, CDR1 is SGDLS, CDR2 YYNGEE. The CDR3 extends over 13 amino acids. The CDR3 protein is CASSVAQGSKAFF. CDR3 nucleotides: TGTGCCAGCAGCGTAGCGCAGGGGTCAAAAGCTTTCTTT.

Here the CDR3 reads CASSFSGYEQYF. The CDR3 DNA reads as TGTGCCAGCAGCTTTAGTGGCTACGAGCAGTACTTC. J is TRBJ2-7 and V is TRBV11-3; no clear D gene. Germline V gives CDR1 SGHNT, CDR2 YENEEA. V lost 3 bases and J 3 bases, leaving 6 bases between the germline ends. CDR3 size: 12 residues.

The CDR3 nucleotides are TGTGCCAGTAGTATAGTATATAGCAATCAGCCCCAGCATTTT. This gives the protein CASSIVYSNQPQHF. The J gene is TRBJ1-5, the V gene TRBV19; D remains unclear. CDR1 and CDR2 from the germline V gene are LNHDA and SQIVND (reference sequence). V lost 1 base, J lost 0 bases, and 4 bases lay in between. The CDR3 is made up of 14 amino acids. Full variable domain (outside the CDR3, taken from reference TRBV19 and TRBJ1-5): DGGITQSPKYLFRKEGQNVTLSCEQNLNHDAMYWYRQDPGQGLRLIYYSQIVNDFQKGDIAEGYSVSREKKESFPLTVTSAQKNPTAFYLCASSIVYSNQPQHFGDGTRLSIL.

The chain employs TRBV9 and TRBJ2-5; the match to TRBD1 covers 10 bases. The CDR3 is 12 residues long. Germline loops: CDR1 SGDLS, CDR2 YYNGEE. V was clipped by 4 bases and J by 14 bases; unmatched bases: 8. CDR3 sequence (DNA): TGTGCCAGCAGCACACGGACAGGGGGTGTATACTTC. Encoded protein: CASSTRTGGVYF.

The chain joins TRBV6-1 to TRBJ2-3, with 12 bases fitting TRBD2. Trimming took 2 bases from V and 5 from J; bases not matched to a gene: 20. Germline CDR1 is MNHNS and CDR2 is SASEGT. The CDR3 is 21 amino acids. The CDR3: CASSERPSGGAWTNSKDTQYF. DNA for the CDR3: TGTGCCAGCAGTGAAAGGCCTAGCGGGGGGGCTTGGACTAATTCCAAAGATACGCAGTATTTT.

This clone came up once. CDR3 nucleotides: TGTGCCAGCAGCCACAGGGGTAACTATGGCTACACCTTC. It yields the protein CASSHRGNYGYTF. This chain joins TRBV28 and TRBJ1-2, with 7 bases identical to TRBD1. The CDR3 totals 13 residues. Germline V gene data show CDR1 as MDHEN and CDR2 as SYDVKM. V lost 6 bases, J lost 1 base, and 2 bases stayed unmatched.

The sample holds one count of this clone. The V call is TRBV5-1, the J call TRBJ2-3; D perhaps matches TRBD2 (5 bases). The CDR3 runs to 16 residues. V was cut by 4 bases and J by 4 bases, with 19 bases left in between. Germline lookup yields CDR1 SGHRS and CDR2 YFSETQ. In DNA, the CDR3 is TGCGCCAGCAGCGCGGCGGGCCTAGCTCCGCCAGATACGCAGTATTTT. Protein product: CASSAAGLAPPDTQYF.

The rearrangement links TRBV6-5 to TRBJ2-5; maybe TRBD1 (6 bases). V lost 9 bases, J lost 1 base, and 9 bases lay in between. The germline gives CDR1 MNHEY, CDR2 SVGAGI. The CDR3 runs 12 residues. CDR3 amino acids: CASNRVQETQYF. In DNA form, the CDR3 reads TGTGCCAGTAACAGGGTCCAAGAGACCCAGTACTTC.

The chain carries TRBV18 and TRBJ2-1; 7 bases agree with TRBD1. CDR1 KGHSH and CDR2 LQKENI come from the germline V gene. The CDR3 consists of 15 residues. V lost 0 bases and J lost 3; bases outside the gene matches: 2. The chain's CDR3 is CASSPPQGYYNEQFF. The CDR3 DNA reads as TGTGCCAGCTCACCACCACAGGGGTACTACAATGAGCAGTTCTTC.

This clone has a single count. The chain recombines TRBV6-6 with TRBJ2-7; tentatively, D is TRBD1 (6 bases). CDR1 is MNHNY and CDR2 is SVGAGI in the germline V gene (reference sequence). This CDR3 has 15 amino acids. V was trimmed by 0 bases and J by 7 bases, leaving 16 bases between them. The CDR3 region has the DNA TGTGCCAGCAGTTACTCCTCGAGGTCAGGGGAAGAGCAGTACTTC. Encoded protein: CASSYSSRSGEEQYF.

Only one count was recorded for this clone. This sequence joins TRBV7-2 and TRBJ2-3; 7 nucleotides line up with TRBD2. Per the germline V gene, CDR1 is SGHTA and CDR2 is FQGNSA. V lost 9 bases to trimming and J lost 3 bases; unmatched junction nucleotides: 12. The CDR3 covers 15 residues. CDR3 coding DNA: TGTGCCAGTCCGGGGGGTCCCGAGTTTACAGATACGCAGTATTTT. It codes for CASPGGPEFTDTQYF. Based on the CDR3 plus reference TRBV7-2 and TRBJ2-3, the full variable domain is GAGVSQSPSNKVTEKGKDVELRCDPISGHTALYWYRQSLGQGLEFLIYFQGNSAPDKSGLPSDRFSAERTGGSVSTLTIQRTQQEDSAVYLCASPGGPEFTDTQYFGPGTRLTVL.

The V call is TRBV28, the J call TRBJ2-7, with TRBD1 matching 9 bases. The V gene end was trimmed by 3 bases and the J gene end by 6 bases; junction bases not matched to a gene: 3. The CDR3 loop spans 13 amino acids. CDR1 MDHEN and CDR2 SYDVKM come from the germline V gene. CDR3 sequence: CASSLLTGGEQYF. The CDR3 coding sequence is TGTGCCAGCAGTTTGTTGACAGGGGGCGAGCAGTACTTC.

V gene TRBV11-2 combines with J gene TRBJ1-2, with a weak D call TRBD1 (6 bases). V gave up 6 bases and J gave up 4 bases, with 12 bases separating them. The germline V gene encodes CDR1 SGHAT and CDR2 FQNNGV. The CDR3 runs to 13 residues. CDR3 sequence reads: CASSLGQFYGYTF. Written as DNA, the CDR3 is TGTGCCAGCAGTCTCGGACAGTTCTATGGCTACACCTTC. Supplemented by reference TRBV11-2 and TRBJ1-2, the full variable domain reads EAGVAQSPRYKIIEKRQSVAFWCNPISGHATLYWYQQILGQGPKLLIQFQNNGVVDDSQLPKDRFSAERLKGVDSTLKIQPAKLEDSAVYLCASSLGQFYGYTFGSGTRLTVV.

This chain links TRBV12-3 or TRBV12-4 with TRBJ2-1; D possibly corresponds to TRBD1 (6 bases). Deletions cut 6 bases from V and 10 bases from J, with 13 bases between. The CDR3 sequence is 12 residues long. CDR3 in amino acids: CASSPTGTEQFF. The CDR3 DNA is TGTGCCAGCAGCCCAACCGGGACAGAGCAGTTCTTC.

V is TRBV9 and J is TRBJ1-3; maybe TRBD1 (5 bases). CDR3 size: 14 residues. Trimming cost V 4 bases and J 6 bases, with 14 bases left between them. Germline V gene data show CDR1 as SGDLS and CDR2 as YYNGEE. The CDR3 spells CASSPMGPQNTIYF. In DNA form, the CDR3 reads TGTGCCAGCAGCCCGATGGGGCCTCAAAACACCATATATTTT.

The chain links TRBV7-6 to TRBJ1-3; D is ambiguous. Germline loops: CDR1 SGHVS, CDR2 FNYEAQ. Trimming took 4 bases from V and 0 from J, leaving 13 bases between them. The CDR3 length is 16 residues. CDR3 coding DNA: TGTGCCAGCAGCTCTTTGAATCCAGGCTCTGGAAACACCATATATTTT. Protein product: CASSSLNPGSGNTIYF.

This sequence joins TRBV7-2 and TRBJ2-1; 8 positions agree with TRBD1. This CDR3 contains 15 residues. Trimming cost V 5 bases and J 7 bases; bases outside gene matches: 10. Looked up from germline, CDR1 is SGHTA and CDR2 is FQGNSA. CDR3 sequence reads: CASSTPGQVGNEQFF. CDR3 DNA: TGTGCCAGCAGCACCCCGGGACAGGTGGGTAATGAGCAGTTCTTC.

CDR3 region: CASRFERGVNTEAFF. The DNA for the CDR3 is TGTGCCAGCAGGTTCGAACGTGGAGTGAACACTGAAGCTTTCTTT. The chain joins TRBV6-5 to TRBJ1-1, with D unresolved. The germline CDR1 and CDR2 sequences are MNHEY and SVGAGI. The V end was cut by 6 bases, the J end by 0 bases, with 14 bases between. The CDR3 extends over 15 amino acids.

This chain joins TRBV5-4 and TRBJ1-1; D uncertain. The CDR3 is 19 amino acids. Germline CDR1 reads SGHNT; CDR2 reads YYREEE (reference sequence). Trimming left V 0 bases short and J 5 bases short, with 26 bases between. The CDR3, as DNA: TGTGCCAGCAGCTTGGGGGTGGTCGGAGATAGGAGCCTTAGTACTGAAGCTTTCTTT. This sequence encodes CASSLGVVGDRSLSTEAFF.

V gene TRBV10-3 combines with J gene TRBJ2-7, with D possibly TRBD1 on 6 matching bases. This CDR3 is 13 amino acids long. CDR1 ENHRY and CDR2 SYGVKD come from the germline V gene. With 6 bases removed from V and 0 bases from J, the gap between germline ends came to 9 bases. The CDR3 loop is CAIRQDSSYEQYF. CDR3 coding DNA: TGTGCCATCAGGCAGGACAGCTCCTACGAGCAGTACTTC.

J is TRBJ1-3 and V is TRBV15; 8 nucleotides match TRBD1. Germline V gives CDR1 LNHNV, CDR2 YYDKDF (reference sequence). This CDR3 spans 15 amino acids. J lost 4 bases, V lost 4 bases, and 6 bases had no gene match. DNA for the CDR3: TGTGCCACCAGCACCCGGACAGGGAAGGGAAACACCATATATTTT. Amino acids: CATSTRTGKGNTIYF. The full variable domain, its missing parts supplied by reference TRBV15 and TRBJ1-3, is DAMVIQNPRYQVTQFGKPVTLSCSQTLNHNVMYWYQQKSSQAPKLLFHYYDKDFNNEADTPDNFQSRRPNTSFCFLDIRSPGLGDTAMYLCATSTRTGKGNTIYFGEGSWLTVV.

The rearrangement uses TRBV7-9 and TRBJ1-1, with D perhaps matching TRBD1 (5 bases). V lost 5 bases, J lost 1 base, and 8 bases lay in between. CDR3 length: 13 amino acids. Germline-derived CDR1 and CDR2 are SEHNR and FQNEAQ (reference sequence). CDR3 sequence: CASSHGGNTEAFF. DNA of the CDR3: TGTGCCAGCAGCCACGGGGGGAACACTGAAGCTTTCTTT.

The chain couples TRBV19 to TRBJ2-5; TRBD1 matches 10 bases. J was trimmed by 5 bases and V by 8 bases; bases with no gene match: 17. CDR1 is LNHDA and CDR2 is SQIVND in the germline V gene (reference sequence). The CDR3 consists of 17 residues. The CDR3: CASGKPGQGFEGETQYF. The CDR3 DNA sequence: TGTGCCAGTGGAAAACCGGGACAGGGGTTCGAGGGGGAGACCCAGTACTTC.

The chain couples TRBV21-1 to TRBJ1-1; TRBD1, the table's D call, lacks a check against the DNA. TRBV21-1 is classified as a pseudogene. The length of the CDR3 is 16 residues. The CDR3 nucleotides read TGTGCCAGCAGCAATCGACAGGGTTTGGGTGGCACTGAAGCTTTCTTT. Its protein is CASSNRQGLGGTEAFF.